This TCR beta chain came from a study of T-cell memory formation after mild COVID-19. TCRdb analysed the 5' RACE reads with MiXCR anew, one entry per CDR3 protein. The data show hundreds of thousands of distinct CDR3 sequences, approximately 16% seen once. This clonotype was counted many times. Its matching antigen is unknown. With V trimmed by 1 base and J by 4 bases, 0 bases remained unmatched. The CDR3 has 13 residues. Study-wide points: Most CD4+ clones that shrank were in CM and EM, while CD8+ ones turned up in EMRA. Confirmation was lacking for SARS-CoV-2 specificity of second-wave clones that peaked on day 37. Whereas later expanders leaned CD4+, clones contracting day 15 to 85 showed a balanced CD4/CD8 makeup.

Input material: PBMCs or a T cell subset sorted from them (not recorded which). This sequence was found in a young man who had mild COVID-19 (a few samples of this study predate the infection). Cell type and time point are not known. This chain joins TRBV12-3 or TRBV12-4 and TRBJ2-5; 7 nucleotides align to TRBD2. CDR3 loop: CASSLGTRETQYF. CDR3 DNA: TGTGCCAGCAGTTTAGGGACTAGAGAGACCCAGTACTTC.